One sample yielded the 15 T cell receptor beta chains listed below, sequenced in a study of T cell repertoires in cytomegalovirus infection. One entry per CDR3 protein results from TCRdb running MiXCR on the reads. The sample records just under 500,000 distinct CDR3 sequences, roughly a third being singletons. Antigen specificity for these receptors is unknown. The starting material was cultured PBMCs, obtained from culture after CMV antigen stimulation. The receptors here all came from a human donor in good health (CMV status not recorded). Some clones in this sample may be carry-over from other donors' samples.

The CDR3 coding sequence is TGTGCCAGCAGCTTAGTTACGGGCTCGGGAGAGACCCAGTACTTC. Translating it yields CASSLVTGSGETQYF. This chain joins TRBV13 and TRBJ2-5; D is uncertain. The CDR3 is 15 residues long. The V end was cut by 1 base, the J end by 4 bases, with 13 bases between. Looked up from germline, CDR1 is PRHDT and CDR2 is FYEKMQ (reference sequence).

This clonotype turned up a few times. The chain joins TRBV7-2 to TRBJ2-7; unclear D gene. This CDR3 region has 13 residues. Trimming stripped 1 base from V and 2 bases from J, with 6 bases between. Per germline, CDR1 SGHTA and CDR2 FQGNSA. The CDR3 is CASSLGETYEQYV. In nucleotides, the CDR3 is TGTGCCAGCAGCTTAGGTGAGACCTACGAGCAGTACGTC.

The CDR3 region has the DNA TGTGCCAGCAGCTTCCCCGGGGCACGGATTAATGAGCAGTTCTTC. Encoded protein: CASSFPGARINEQFF. This chain joins TRBV5-4 and TRBJ2-1; D could derive from TRBD1 or TRBD2 (5 bases each). Trimming took off 2 bases at V and 7 bases at J, with 16 bases between the two ends. Germline lookup yields CDR1 SGHNT and CDR2 YYREEE (reference sequence). CDR3 length equals 15 residues.

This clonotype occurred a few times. The CDR3 DNA sequence: TGTGCCAGCAGCTTCTTCGGTACGGGGTTTGAGCAGTACGTC. It specifies CASSFFGTGFEQYV. The V and J genes are TRBV5-6 and TRBJ2-7; maybe TRBD2 (5 bases). Germline V CDR1 and CDR2: SGHDT, YYEEEE. This CDR3 has 14 residues. Trimming pared 2 bases from V and 7 bases from J, leaving 16 bases between.

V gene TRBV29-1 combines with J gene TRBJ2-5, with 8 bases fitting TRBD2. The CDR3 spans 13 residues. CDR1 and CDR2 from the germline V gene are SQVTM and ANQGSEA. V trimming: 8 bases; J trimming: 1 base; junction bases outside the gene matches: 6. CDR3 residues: CSLAGYPQETQYF. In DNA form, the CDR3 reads TGCAGCTTAGCGGGGTACCCCCAAGAGACCCAGTACTTC.

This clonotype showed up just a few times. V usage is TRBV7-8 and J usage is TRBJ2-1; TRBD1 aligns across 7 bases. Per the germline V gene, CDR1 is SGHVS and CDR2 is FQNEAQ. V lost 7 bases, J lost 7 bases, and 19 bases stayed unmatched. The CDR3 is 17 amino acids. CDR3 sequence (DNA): TGTGCCAGCATCCGGGACAGACTACCACGAGCGATTAATGAGCAGTTCTTC. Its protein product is CASIRDRLPRAINEQFF.

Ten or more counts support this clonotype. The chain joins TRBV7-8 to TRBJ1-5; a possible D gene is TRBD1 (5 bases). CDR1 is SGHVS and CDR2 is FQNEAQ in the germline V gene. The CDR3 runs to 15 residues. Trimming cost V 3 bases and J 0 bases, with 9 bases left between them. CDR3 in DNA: TGTGCCAGCAGCTTTGGGACGGATAGCAATCAGCCCCAGCATTTT. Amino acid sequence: CASSFGTDSNQPQHF.

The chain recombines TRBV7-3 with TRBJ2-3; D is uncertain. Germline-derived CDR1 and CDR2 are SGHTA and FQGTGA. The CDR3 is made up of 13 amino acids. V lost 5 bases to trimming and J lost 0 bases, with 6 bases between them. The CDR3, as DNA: TGTGCCAGCAGCATAGATAGCACAGATACGCAGTATTTT. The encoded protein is CASSIDSTDTQYF.

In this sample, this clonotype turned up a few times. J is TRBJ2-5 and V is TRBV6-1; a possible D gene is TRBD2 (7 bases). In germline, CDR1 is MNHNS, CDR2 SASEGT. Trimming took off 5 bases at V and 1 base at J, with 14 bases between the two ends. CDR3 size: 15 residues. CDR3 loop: CASSTLGGAQETQYF. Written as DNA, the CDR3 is TGTGCCAGCAGTACCCTTGGGGGGGCCCAAGAGACCCAGTACTTC.

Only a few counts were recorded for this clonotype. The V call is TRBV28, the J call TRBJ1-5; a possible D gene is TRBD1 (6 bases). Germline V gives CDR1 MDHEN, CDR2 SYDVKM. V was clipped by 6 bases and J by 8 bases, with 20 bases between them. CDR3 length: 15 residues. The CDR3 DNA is TGTGCCAGCAGCTTAGGCGGGGGCGGGTTAAAGCCCCAGCATTTT. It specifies CASSLGGGGLKPQHF.

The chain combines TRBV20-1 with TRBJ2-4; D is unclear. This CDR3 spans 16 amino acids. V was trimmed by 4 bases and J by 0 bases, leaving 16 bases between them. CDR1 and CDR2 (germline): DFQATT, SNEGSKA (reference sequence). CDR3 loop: CSANEHDIIAKNIQYF. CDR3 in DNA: TGCAGTGCTAACGAACACGACATTATAGCCAAAAACATTCAGTACTTC.

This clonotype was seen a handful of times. CDR3: CASSWGTVADTQYF. For the CDR3, the DNA is TGTGCCAGCAGCTGGGGGACGGTAGCCGATACGCAGTATTTT. The chain carries TRBV11-2 and TRBJ2-3, with D possibly being TRBD1 or TRBD2 (5 bases each). V lost 4 bases and J lost 6, with 14 bases in between. CDR1 and CDR2 from the germline V gene are SGHAT and FQNNGV. CDR3 length equals 14 residues.

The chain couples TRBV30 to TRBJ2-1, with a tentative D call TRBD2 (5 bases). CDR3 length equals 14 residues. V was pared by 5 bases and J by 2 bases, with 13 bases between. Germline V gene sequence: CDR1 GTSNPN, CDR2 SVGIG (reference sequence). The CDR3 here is CAWDRDNPYNEQFF. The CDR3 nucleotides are TGTGCCTGGGATCGGGATAACCCCTACAATGAGCAGTTCTTC.

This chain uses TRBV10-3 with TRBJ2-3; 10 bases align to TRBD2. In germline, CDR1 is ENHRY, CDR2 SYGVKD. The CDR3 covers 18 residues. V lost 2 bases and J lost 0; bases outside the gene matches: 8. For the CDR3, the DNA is TGTGCCATCAGTGAGAACGGACTAGCGGCCTCTAGCACAGATACGCAGTATTTT. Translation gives CAISENGLAASSTDTQYF.

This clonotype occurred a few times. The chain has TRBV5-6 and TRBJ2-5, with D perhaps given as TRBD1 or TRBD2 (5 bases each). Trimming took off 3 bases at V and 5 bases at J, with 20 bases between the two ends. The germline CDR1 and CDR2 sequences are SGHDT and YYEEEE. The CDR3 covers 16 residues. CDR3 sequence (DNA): TGTGCCAGCAGCTCTTCCGTGGACGCCTGGGGGGAGACCCAGTACTTC. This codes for CASSSSVDAWGETQYF.